One sample yielded the 9 T cell receptor beta chains listed below, sequenced in a study of monozygotic twins with inflammatory bowel disease. From the 5' RACE reads, TCRdb lists one entry per CDR3 protein and no DNA. The listing records under 150,000 distinct CDR3 sequences. The sample comprised blood. These receptors originate from a human donor with ulcerative colitis or Crohn's disease, or a healthy co-twin of an affected twin (not recorded which).

The V call is TRBV7-2, the J call TRBJ2-2; the D gene TCRdb calls, TRBD2, cannot be checked with no DNA. The CDR3 totals 17 residues. Germline loops: CDR1 SGHTA, CDR2 FQGNSA. CDR3 sequence reads: CASSLRTSGGYTGELFF. The variable domain in full, completed from reference TRBV7-2 and TRBJ2-2, reads GAGVSQSPSNKVTEKGKDVELRCDPISGHTALYWYRQSLGQGLEFLIYFQGNSAPDKSGLPSDRFSAERTGGSVSTLTIQRTQQEDSAVYLCASSLRTSGGYTGELFFGEGSRLTVL.

J is TRBJ1-1 and V is TRBV7-2; TCRdb indicates TRBD1, and absent DNA this call remains unverified. The CDR3 contains 15 residues. Germline values: CDR1 SGHTA, CDR2 FQGNSA. The CDR3 spells CASSLEGGRITEAFF.

J is TRBJ2-5 and V is TRBV7-6; there is no DNA to check the TCRdb D call of TRBD1. Germline V gene data show CDR1 as SGHVS and CDR2 as FNYEAQ. The CDR3 has 16 residues. CDR3 sequence reads: CASSLEVGRPQETQYF.

This sequence joins TRBV7-2 and TRBJ1-5; TCRdb's D call of TRBD1 is untestable without DNA. The germline gives CDR1 SGHTA, CDR2 FQGNSA. The CDR3 covers 13 residues. The CDR3 sequence: CASRVDRDQPQHF. Full variable domain (remainder filled in from reference TRBV7-2 and TRBJ1-5): GAGVSQSPSNKVTEKGKDVELRCDPISGHTALYWYRQSLGQGLEFLIYFQGNSAPDKSGLPSDRFSAERTGGSVSTLTIQRTQQEDSAVYLCASRVDRDQPQHFGDGTRLSIL.

V usage is TRBV4-3 and J usage is TRBJ2-3; TCRdb's assignment of TRBD2 cannot be checked, as there is no DNA. From germline, CDR1 is LGHNA and CDR2 YSLEER. The CDR3 loop spans 16 amino acids. The CDR3: CASSQDVRGGTNTQYF.

V gene TRBV10-2 combines with J gene TRBJ1-1. Germline lookup yields CDR1 WSHSY and CDR2 SAAADI. This CDR3 region has 15 residues. CDR3 residues: CASSDSGYPNTEAFF.

This rearrangement joins TRBV7-8 to TRBJ2-3; no DNA is available, so the TRBD2 call from TCRdb remains unchecked. This CDR3 contains 18 residues. The germline CDR1 and CDR2 sequences are SGHVS and FQNEAQ. CDR3 region: CASSFLEGPSGGTDTQYF.

The chain is built from TRBV6-1 and TRBJ1-1. CDR3 length: 14 amino acids. Germline values: CDR1 MNHNS, CDR2 SASEGT. This CDR3 reads CASRPGGRNTEAFF.

This chain uses TRBV20-1 with TRBJ1-1; TCRdb reports TRBD1, a call that lacks DNA to check it against. Germline lookup yields CDR1 DFQATT and CDR2 SNEGSKA (reference sequence). This CDR3 is built from 14 residues. The CDR3 reads CSARDPNRDTEAFF.